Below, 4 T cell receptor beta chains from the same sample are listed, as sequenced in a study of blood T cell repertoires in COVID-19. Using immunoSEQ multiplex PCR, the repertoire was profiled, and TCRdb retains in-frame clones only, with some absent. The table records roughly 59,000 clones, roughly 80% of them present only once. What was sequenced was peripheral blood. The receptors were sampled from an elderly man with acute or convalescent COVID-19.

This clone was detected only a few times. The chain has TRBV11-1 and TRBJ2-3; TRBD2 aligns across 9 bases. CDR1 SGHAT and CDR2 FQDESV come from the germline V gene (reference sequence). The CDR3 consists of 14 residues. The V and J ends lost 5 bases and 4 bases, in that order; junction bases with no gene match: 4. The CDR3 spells CASSAAGGADTQYF. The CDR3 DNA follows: TGTGCCAGCAGCGCAGCGGGAGGTGCAGATACGCAGTATTTT.

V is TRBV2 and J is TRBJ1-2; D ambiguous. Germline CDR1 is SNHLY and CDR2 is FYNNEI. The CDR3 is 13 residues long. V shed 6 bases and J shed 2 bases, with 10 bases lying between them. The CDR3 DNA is TGTGCCAGCAGGACGACACCGAACTATGGCTACACCTTC. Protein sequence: CASRTTPNYGYTF.

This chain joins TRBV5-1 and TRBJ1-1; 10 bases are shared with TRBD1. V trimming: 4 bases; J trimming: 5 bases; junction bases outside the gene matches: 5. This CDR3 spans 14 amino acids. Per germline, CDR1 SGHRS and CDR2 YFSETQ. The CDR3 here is CASSPGQGWTEAFF. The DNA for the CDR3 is TGCGCCAGCAGCCCGGGACAGGGGTGGACTGAAGCTTTCTTT. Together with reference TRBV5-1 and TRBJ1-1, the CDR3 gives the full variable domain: KAGVTQTPRYLIKTRGQQVTLSCSPISGHRSVSWYQQTPGQGLQFLFEYFSETQRNKGNFPGRFSGRQFSNSRSEMNVSTLELGDSALYLCASSPGQGWTEAFFGQGTRLTVV.

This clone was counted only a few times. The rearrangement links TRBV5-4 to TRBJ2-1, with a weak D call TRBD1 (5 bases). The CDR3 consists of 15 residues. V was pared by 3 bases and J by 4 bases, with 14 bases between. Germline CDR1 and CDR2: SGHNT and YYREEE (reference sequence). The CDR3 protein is CASSWEGAPYNEQFF. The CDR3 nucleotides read TGTGCCAGCAGCTGGGAAGGGGCCCCATACAATGAGCAGTTCTTC.